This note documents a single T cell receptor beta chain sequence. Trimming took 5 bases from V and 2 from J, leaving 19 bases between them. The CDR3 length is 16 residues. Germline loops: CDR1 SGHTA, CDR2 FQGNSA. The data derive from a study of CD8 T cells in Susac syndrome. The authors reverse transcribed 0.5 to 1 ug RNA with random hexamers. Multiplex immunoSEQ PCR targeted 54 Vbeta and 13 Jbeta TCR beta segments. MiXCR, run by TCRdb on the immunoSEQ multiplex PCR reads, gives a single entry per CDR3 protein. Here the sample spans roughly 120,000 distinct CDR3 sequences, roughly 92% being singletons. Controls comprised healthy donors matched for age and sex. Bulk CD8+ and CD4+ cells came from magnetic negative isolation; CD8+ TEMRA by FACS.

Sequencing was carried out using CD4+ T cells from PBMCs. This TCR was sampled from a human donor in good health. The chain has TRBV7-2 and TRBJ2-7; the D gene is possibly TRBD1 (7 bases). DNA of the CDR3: TGTGCCAGCAGCCAGGGGGGCCTAGCGTTACCCTACGAGCAGTACTTC. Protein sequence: CASSQGGLALPYEQYF.